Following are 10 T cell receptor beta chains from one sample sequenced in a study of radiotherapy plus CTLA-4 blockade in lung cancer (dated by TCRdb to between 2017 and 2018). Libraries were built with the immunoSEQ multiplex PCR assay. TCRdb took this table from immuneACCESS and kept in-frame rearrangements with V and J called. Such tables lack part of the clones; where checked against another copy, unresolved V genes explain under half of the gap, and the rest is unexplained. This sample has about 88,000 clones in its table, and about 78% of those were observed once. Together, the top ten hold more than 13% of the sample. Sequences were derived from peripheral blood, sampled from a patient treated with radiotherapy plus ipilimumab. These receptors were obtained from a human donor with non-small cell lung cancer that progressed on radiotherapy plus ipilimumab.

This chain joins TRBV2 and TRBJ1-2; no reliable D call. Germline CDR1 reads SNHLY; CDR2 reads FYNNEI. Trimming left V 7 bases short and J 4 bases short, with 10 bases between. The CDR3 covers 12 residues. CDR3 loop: CASKKDTYGYTF. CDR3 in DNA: TGTGCCAGCAAGAAAGACACCTATGGCTACACCTTC. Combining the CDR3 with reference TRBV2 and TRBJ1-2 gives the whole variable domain EPEVTQTPSHQVTQMGQEVILRCVPISNHLYFYWYRQILGQKVEFLVSFYNNEISEKSEIFDDQFSVERPDGSNFTLKIRSTKLEDSAMYFCASKKDTYGYTFGSGTRLTVV.

This chain's CDR3 is CASSPTGEGYTF. DNA for the CDR3: TGTGCCAGCAGCCCGACAGGGGAAGGCTACACCTTC. The chain employs TRBV5-4 and TRBJ1-2; 8 nucleotides agree with TRBD1. The germline V gene encodes CDR1 SGHNT and CDR2 YYREEE (reference sequence). V shed 4 bases, J shed 8 bases, and the junction held 4 bases outside the gene matches. The CDR3 is 12 residues long. Supplemented by reference TRBV5-4 and TRBJ1-2, the full variable domain reads ETGVTQSPTHLIKTRGQQVTLRCSSQSGHNTVSWYQQALGQGPQFIFQYYREEENGRGNFPPRFSGLQFPNYSSELNVNALELDDSALYLCASSPTGEGYTFGSGTRLTVV.

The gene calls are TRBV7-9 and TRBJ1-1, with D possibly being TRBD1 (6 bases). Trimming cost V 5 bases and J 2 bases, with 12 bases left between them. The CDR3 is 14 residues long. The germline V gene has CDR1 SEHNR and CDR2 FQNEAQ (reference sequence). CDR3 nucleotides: TGTGCCAGCAGCCCGAGGGGGGGAAACACTGAAGCTTTCTTT. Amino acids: CASSPRGGNTEAFF.

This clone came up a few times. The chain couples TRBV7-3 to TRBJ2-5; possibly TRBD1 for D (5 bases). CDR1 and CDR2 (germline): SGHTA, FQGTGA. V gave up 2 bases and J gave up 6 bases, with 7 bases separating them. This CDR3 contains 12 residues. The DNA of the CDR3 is TGTGCCAGCAGCTTAGCAGGGCAGACCCAGTACTTC. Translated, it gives CASSLAGQTQYF.

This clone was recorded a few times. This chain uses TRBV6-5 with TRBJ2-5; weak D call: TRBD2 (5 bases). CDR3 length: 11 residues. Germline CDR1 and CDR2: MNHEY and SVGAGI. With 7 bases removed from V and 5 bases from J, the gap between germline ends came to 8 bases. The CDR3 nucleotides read TGTGCCAGCACTAGAGGGGAGACCCAGTACTTC. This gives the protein CASTRGETQYF.

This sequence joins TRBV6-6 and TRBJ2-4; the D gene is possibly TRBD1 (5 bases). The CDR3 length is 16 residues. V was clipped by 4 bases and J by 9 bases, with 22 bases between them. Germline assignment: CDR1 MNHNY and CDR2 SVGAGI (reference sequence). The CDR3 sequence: CASSSNQGRSRVIQYF. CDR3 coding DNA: TGTGCCAGCAGTTCAAATCAGGGTCGATCTAGAGTCATTCAGTACTTC.

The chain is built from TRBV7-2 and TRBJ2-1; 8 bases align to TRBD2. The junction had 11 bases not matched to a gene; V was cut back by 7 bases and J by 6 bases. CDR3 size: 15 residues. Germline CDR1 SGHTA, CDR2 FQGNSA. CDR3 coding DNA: TGTGCCAGCACCATGGGGGTAGCGGGGCCCAATGAGCAGTTCTTC. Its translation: CASTMGVAGPNEQFF.

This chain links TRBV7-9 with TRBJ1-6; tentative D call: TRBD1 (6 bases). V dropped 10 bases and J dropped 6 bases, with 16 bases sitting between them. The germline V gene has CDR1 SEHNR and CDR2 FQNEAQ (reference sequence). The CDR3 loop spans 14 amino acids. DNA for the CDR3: TGTGCCACCCCGACAGGACCGGGTAATTCACCCCTCCACTTT. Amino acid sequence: CATPTGPGNSPLHF.

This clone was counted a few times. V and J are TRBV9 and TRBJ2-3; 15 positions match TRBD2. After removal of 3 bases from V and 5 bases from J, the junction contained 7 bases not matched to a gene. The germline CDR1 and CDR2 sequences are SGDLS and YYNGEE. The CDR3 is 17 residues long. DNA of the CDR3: TGTGCCAGCAGCGACGACGGACTAGCGGGAGGGCAAGATACGCAGTATTTT. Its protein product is CASSDDGLAGGQDTQYF.

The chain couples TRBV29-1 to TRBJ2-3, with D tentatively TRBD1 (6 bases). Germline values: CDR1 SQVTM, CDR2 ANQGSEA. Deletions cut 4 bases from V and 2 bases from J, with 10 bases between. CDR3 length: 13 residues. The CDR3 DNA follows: TGCAGCGTTGCAGGGGCGTACACAGATACGCAGTATTTT. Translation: CSVAGAYTDTQYF.